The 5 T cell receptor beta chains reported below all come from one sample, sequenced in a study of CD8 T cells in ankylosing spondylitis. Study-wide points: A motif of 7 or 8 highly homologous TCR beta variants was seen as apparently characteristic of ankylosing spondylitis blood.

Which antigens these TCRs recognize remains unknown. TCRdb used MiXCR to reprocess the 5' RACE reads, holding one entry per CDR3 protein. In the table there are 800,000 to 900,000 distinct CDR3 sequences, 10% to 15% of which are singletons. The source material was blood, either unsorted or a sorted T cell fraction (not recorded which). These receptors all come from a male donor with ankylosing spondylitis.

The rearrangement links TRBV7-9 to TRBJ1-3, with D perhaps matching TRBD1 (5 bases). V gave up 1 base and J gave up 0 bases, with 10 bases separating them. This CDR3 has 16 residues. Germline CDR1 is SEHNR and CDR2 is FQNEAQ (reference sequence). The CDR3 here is CASSLVGAGSGNTIYF. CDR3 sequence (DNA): TGTGCCAGCAGCTTAGTCGGGGCGGGCTCTGGAAACACCATATATTTT.

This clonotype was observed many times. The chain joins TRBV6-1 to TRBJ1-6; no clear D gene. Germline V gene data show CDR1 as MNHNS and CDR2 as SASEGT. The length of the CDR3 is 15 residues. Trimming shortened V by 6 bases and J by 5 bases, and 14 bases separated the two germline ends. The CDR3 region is CASSQGGNNNSPLHF. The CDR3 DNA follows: TGTGCCAGCAGCCAAGGAGGGAACAATAATTCACCCCTCCACTTT.

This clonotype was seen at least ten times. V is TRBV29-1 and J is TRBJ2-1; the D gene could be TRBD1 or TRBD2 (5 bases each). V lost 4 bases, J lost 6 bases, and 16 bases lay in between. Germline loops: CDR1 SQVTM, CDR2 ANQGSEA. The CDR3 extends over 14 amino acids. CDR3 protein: CSVVLQDGGNEQFF. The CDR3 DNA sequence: TGCAGCGTTGTGTTACAGGACGGAGGCAATGAGCAGTTCTTC.

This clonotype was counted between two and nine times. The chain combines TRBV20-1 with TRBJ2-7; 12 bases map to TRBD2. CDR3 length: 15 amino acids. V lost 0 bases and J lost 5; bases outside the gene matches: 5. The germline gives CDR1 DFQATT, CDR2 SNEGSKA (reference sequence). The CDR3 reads CSARDRTSGRNEQYF. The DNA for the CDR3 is TGCAGTGCTAGAGATCGAACTAGCGGGAGGAACGAGCAGTACTTC.

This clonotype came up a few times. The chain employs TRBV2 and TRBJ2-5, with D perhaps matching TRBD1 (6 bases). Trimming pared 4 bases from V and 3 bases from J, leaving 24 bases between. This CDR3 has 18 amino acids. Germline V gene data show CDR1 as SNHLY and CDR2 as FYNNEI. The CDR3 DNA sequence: TGTGCCAGCAGTGCGAAAAATTATCACGGGACACCTGAAGAGACCCAGTACTTC. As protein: CASSAKNYHGTPEETQYF.